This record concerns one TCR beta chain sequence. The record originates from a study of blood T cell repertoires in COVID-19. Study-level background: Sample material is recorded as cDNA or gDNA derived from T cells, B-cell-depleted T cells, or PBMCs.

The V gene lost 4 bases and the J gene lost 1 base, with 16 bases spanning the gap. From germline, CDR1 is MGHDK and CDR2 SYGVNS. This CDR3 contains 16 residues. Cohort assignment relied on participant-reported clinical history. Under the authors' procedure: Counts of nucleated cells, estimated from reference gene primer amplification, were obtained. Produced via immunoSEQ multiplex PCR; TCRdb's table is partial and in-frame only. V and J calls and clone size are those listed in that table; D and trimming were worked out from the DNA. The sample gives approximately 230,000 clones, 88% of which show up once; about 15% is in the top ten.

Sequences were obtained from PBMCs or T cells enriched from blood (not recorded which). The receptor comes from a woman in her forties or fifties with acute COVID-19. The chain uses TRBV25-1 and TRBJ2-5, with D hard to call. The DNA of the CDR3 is TGTGCCAGCAGTGCCCTGTTTCGAAGCCTCCAAGAGACCCAGTACTTC. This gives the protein CASSALFRSLQETQYF.